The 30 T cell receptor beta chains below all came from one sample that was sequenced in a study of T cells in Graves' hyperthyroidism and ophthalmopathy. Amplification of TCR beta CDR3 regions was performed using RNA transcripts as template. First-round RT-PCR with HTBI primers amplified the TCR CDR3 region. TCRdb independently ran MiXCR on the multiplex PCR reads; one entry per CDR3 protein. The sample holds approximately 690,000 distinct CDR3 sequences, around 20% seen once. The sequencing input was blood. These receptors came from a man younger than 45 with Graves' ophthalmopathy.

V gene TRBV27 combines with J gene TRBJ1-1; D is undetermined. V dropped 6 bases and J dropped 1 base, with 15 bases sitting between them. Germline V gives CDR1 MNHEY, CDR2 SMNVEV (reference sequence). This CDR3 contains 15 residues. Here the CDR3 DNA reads TGTGCCAGCAGCCGCCGAGAAGGAGCGAACACTGAAGCTTTCTTT. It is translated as CASSRREGANTEAFF.

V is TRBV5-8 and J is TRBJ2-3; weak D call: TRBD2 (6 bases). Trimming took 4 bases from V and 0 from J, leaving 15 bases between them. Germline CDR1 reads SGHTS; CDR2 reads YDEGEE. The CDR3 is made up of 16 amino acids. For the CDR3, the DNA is TGTGCCAGCAGCCGTTATAGCGGAACTAGCACAGATACGCAGTATTTT. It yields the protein CASSRYSGTSTDTQYF.

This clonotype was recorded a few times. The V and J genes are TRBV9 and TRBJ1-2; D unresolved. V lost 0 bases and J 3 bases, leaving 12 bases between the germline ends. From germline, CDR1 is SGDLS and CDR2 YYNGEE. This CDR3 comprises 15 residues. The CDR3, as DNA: TGTGCCAGCAGCGTAGGCCCTACCGGTGACTATGGCTACACCTTC. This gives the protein CASSVGPTGDYGYTF.

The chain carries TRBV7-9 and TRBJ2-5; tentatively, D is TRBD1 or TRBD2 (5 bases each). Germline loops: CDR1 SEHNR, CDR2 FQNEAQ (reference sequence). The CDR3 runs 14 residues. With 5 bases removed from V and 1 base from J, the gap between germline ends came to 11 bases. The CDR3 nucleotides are TGTGCCAGCAGCCAGAGGGGCATCCAAGAGACCCAGTACTTC. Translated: CASSQRGIQETQYF.

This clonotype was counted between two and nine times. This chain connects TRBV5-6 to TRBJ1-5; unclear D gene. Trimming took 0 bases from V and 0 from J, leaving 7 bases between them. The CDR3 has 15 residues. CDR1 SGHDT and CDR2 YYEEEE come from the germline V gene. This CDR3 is CASSLDGDSNQPQHF. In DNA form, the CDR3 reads TGTGCCAGCAGCTTGGATGGGGATAGCAATCAGCCCCAGCATTTT. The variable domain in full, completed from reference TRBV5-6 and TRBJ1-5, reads DAGVTQSPTHLIKTRGQQVTLRCSPKSGHDTVSWYQQALGQGPQFIFQYYEEEERQRGNFPDRFSGHQFPNYSSELNVNALLLGDSALYLCASSLDGDSNQPQHFGDGTRLSIL.

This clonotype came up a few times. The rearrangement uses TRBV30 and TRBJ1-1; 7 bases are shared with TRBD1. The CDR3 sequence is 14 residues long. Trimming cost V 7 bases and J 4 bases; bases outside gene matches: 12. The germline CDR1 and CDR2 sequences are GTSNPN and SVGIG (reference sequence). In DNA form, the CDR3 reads TGTGCCTACTTATCCGGAGAGGGGGCCACTGAAGCTTTCTTT. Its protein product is CAYLSGEGATEAFF.

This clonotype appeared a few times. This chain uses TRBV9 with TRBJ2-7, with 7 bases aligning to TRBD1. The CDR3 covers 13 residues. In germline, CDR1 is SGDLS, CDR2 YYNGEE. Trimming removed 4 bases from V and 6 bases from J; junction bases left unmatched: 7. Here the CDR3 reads CASSNTGESEQYF. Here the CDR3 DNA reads TGTGCCAGCAGCAACACAGGGGAAAGCGAGCAGTACTTC.

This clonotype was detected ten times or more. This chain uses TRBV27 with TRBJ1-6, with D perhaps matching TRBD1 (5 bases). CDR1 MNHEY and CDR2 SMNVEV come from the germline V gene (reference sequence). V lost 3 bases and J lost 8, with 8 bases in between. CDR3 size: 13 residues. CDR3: CASSFGGYSPLHF. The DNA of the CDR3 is TGTGCCAGCAGTTTTGGGGGTTATTCACCCCTCCACTTT.

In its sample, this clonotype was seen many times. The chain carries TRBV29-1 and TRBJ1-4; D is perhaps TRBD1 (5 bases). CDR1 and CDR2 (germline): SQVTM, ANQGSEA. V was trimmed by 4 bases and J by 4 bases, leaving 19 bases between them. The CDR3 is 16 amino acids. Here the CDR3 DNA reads TGCAGCGTTGTGGATCATGGAGGGGCTTTTAATGAAAAACTGTTTTTT. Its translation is CSVVDHGGAFNEKLFF. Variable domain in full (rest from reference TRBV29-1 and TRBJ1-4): SAVISQKPSRDICQRGTSLTIQCQVDSQVTMMFWYRQQPGQSLTLIATANQGSEATYESGFVIDKFPISRPNLTFSTLTVSNMSPEDSSIYLCSVVDHGGAFNEKLFFGSGTQLSVL.

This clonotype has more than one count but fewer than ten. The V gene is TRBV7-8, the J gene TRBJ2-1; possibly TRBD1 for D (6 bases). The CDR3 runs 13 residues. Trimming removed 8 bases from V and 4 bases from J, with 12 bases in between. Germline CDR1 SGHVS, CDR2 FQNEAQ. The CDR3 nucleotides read TGTGCCAGCCACCAGGGGAAATACAATGAGCAGTTCTTC. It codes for CASHQGKYNEQFF.

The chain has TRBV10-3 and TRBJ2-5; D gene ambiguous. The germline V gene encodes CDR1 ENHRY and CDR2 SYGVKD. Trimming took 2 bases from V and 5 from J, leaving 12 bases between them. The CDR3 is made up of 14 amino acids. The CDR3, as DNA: TGTGCCATCAGTGAGGGGCCTGGGCTGGAGACCCAGTACTTC. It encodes CAISEGPGLETQYF.

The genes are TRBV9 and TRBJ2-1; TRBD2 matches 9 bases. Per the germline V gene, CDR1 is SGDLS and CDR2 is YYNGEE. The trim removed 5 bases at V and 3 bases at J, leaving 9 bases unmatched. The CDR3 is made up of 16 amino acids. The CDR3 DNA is TGTGCCAGCAGTAGAGGACCTAGCGGGAACTACAATGAGCAGTTCTTC. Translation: CASSRGPSGNYNEQFF.

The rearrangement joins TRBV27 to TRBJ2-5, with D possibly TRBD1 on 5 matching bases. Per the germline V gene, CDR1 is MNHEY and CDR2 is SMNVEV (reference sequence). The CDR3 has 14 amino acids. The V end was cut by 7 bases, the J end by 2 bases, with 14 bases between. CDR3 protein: CASNSQGTQETQYF. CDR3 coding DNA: TGTGCCAGCAACTCCCAGGGCACTCAAGAGACCCAGTACTTC.

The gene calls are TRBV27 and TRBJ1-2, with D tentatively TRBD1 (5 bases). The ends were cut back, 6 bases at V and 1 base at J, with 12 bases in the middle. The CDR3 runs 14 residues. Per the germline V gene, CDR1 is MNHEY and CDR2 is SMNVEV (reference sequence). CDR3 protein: CASSPTGVNYGYTF. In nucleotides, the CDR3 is TGTGCCAGCAGCCCAACGGGGGTTAACTATGGCTACACCTTC.

CDR3 protein: CSSRDWGNEQYF. The CDR3 nucleotides are TGCAGCTCCCGGGACTGGGGAAACGAGCAGTACTTC. The V call is TRBV29-1, the J call TRBJ2-7; perhaps TRBD2 as D (6 bases). In germline, CDR1 is SQVTM, CDR2 ANQGSEA. Between the trimmed V and J ends, which lost 8 bases and 5 bases, there was a span of 16 bases. This CDR3 spans 12 amino acids.

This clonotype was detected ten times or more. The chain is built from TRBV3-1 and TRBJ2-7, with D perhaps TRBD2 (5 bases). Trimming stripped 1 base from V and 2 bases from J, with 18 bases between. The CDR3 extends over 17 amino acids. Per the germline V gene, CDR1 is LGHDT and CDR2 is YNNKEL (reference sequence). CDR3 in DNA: TGTGCCAGCAGCCAAGCGGGCTATGGGCGGGCTACCTACGAGCAGTACTTC. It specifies CASSQAGYGRATYEQYF.

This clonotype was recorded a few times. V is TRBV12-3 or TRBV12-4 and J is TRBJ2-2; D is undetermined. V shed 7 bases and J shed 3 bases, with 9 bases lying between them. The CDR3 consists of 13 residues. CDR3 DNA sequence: TGTGCCAGCACGATCAAACACACCGGGGAGCTGTTTTTT. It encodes CASTIKHTGELFF.

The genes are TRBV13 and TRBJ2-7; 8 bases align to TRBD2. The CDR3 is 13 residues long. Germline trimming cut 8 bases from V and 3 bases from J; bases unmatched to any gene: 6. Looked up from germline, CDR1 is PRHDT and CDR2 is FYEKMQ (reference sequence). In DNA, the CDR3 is TGTGCCAGCTTCTGGAGCGGGAGCTACGAGCAGTACTTC. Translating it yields CASFWSGSYEQYF.

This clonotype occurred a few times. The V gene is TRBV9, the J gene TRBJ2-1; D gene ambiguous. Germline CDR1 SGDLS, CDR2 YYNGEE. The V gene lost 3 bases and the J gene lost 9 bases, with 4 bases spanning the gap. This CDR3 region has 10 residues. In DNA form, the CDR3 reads TGTGCCAGCAGCGGTGCTGAGCAGTTCTTC. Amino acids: CASSGAEQFF.

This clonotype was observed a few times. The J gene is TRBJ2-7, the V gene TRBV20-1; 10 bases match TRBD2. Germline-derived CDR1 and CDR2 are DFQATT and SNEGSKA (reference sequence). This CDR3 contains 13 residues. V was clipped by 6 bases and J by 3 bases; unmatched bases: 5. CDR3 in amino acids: CSAPGLANYEQYF. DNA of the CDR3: TGCAGTGCCCCGGGACTAGCGAACTACGAGCAGTACTTC.

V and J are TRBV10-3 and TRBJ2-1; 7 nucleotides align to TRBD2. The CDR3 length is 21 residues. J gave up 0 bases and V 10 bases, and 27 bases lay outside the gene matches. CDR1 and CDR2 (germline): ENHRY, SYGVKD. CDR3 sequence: CATDTPREDTYRDYSYNEQFF. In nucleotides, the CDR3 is TGTGCCACCGATACACCGAGAGAGGACACCTACCGGGACTACTCCTACAATGAGCAGTTCTTC.

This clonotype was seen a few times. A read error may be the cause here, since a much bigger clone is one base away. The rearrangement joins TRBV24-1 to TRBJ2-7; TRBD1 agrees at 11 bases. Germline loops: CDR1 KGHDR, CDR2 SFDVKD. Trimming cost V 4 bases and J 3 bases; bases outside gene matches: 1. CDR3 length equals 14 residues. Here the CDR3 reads CATSEGTGGYEQYF. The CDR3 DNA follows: TGTGCCACCAGTGAAGGGACAGGGGGCTACGAGCAGTACTTC.

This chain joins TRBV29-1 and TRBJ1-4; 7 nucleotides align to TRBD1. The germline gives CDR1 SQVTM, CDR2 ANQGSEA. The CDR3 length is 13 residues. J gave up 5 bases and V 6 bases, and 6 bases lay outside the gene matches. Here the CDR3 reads CSVTGTDNEKLFF. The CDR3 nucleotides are TGCAGCGTCACCGGGACAGACAATGAAAAACTGTTTTTT. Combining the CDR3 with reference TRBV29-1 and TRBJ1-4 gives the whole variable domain SAVISQKPSRDICQRGTSLTIQCQVDSQVTMMFWYRQQPGQSLTLIATANQGSEATYESGFVIDKFPISRPNLTFSTLTVSNMSPEDSSIYLCSVTGTDNEKLFFGSGTQLSVL.

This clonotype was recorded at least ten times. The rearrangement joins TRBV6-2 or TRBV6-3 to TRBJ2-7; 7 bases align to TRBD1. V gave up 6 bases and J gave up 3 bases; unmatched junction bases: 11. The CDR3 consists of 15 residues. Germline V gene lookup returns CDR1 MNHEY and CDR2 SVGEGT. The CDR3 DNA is TGTGCCAGCAGGCAAACGAGGGGGCCCTTCTACGAGCAGTACTTC. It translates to CASRQTRGPFYEQYF.

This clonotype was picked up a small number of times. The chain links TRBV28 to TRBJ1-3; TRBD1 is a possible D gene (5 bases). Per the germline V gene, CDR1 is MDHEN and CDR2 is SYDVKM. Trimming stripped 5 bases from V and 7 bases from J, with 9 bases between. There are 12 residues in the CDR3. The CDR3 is CASSVKGNTIYF. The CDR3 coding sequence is TGTGCCAGCAGTGTGAAGGGGAACACCATATATTTT.

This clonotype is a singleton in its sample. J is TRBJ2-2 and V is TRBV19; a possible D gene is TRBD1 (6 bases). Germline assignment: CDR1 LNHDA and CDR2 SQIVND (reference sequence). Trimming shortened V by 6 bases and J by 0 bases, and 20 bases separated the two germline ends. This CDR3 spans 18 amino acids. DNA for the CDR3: TGTGCCAGTAGAACTAACACCGGGACACTGACGAACACCGGGGAGCTGTTTTTT. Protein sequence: CASRTNTGTLTNTGELFF. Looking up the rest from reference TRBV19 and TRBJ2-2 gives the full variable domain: DGGITQSPKYLFRKEGQNVTLSCEQNLNHDAMYWYRQDPGQGLRLIYYSQIVNDFQKGDIAEGYSVSREKKESFPLTVTSAQKNPTAFYLCASRTNTGTLTNTGELFFGEGSRLTVL.

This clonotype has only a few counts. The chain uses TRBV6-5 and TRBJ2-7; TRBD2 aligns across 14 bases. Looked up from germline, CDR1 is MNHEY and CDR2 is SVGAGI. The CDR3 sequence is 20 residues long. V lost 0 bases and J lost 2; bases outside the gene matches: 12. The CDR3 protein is CASSYSNWGLAGAGAYEQYF. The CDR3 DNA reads TGTGCCAGCAGTTACTCGAATTGGGGACTAGCGGGAGCGGGCGCCTACGAGCAGTACTTC.

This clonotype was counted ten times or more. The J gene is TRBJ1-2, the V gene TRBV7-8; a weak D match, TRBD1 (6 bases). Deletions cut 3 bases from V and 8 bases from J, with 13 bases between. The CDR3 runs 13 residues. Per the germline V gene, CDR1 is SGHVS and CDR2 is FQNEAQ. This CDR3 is CASSLGPGDGYTF. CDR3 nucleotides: TGTGCCAGCAGCTTGGGTCCAGGGGACGGCTACACCTTC.

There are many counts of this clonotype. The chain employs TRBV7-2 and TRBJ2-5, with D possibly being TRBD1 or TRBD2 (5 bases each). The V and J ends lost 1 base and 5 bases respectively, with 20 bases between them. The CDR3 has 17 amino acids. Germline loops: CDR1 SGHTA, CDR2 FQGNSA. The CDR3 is CASSLGFGREPTETQYF. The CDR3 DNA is TGTGCCAGCAGCTTAGGGTTTGGCAGGGAGCCAACGGAGACCCAGTACTTC.

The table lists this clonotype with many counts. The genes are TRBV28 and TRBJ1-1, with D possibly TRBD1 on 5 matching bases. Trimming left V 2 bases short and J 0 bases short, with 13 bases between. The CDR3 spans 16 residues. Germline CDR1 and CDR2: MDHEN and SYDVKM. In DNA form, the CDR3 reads TGTGCCAGCAGTTTAAGGTGGGCAGGGATGAACACTGAAGCTTTCTTT. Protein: CASSLRWAGMNTEAFF.